Detailed here is one T cell receptor (beta chain). Its antigen is unidentified. These data originate in a study of T cell responses to AZD1222 COVID-19 vaccine. General study results and limits: Spike-spanning, vaccine-associated CD4 TCRs were dominant at 160-218 and 743-854.

Libraries were prepared by immunoSEQ multiplex PCR; TCRdb keeps only in-frame clonotypes and omits some of them. This sample carries approximately 100,000 clones, over 75% of them seen once, and the ten largest clones take less than 4.5%. This CDR3 spans 15 amino acids. Trimming cost V 0 bases and J 2 bases, with 10 bases left between them. Germline V lookup: CDR1 SEHNR, CDR2 FQNEAQ (reference sequence). This chain joins TRBV7-9 and TRBJ1-2, with D possibly being TRBD1 (5 bases). This sample comprised peripheral blood, obtained 28 days after the second AZD1222 dose. This clonotype originated in an adult who received the AZD1222 COVID-19 vaccine. Here the CDR3 DNA reads TGTGCCAGCAGCTTAGCAGGGTGGACAAACTATGGCTACACCTTC. Amino acid sequence: CASSLAGWTNYGYTF.